The 26 T cell receptor beta chains in this list originate from one sample, sequenced in a study of T cells after yellow fever vaccination. One entry per CDR3 protein, called by TCRdb with MiXCR from the 5' RACE reads. In the table there are 230,000 or so distinct CDR3 sequences, approximately 6.7% of which are singletons. Sequenced here: CD4+ T cells sorted from PBMCs, sampled on the day of the yellow fever booster vaccination. The origin of the receptors is a man aged 25 to 40 who received the YFV17D yellow fever vaccine.

The J gene is TRBJ1-2, the V gene TRBV20-1; TRBD1 matches at 12 bases. The J segment lost 8 bases and the V segment lost 6 bases, leaving 4 bases of the junction unmatched. This CDR3 comprises 12 residues. Per the germline V gene, CDR1 is DFQATT and CDR2 is SNEGSKA (reference sequence). The CDR3 is CSAAGTGGGYTF. In DNA form, the CDR3 reads TGCAGTGCCGCCGGGACAGGGGGCGGCTACACCTTC.

This clonotype was detected ten times or more. The chain joins TRBV20-1 to TRBJ2-5, with D unclear. This CDR3 region has 12 residues. CDR1 DFQATT and CDR2 SNEGSKA come from the germline V gene (reference sequence). V shed 5 bases and J shed 2 bases, with 9 bases lying between them. This CDR3 is CSAWPSQETQYF. CDR3 coding DNA: TGCAGTGCTTGGCCCTCACAAGAGACCCAGTACTTC.

This clonotype was counted between two and nine times. V is TRBV11-2 and J is TRBJ1-2; D is ambiguous. CDR1 SGHAT and CDR2 FQNNGV come from the germline V gene. CDR3 length: 11 residues. V was shortened by 1 base and J by 7 bases, with 4 bases between the two germline ends. This CDR3 reads CASSLGFGYTF. The CDR3 nucleotides are TGTGCCAGCAGCTTAGGGTTTGGCTACACCTTC.

This clonotype was found a few times. V and J are TRBV7-2 and TRBJ2-7, with a tentative D call TRBD2 (6 bases). Germline-derived CDR1 and CDR2 are SGHTA and FQGNSA. The length of the CDR3 is 14 residues. Trimming cost V 1 base and J 4 bases, with 11 bases left between them. This CDR3 is CASSLERGKYEQYF. The CDR3, as DNA: TGTGCCAGCAGCTTAGAACGCGGGAAGTACGAGCAGTACTTC. Drawing the rest from reference TRBV7-2 and TRBJ2-7, the complete variable domain is GAGVSQSPSNKVTEKGKDVELRCDPISGHTALYWYRQSLGQGLEFLIYFQGNSAPDKSGLPSDRFSAERTGGSVSTLTIQRTQQEDSAVYLCASSLERGKYEQYFGPGTRLTVT.

A few counts support this clonotype. The chain is built from TRBV7-4 and TRBJ2-3, with TRBD2 as a possible D gene (5 bases). Trimming took off 3 bases at V and 2 bases at J, with 12 bases between the two ends. The CDR3 is made up of 15 amino acids. Germline-derived CDR1 and CDR2 are SGHVT and SQSDAQ. The CDR3: CASSFRRVSTDTQYF. The CDR3 DNA is TGTGCCAGCAGCTTCCGGCGGGTCTCCACAGATACGCAGTATTTT. The whole variable domain, remainder taken from reference TRBV7-4 and TRBJ2-3, is GAGVSQSPRYKVAKRGRDVALRCDSISGHVTLYWYRQTLGQGSEVLTYSQSDAQRDKSGRPSGRFSAERPERSVSTLKIQRTEQGDSAVYLCASSFRRVSTDTQYFGPGTRLTVL.

At least ten counts were recorded for this clonotype. This sequence joins TRBV5-1 and TRBJ2-1, with 7 bases lining up with TRBD2. This CDR3 is 14 amino acids long. Trimming took 4 bases from V and 2 from J; bases not matched to a gene: 3. Germline V gene lookup returns CDR1 SGHRS and CDR2 YFSETQ. The CDR3 bases are TGCGCCAGCAGCCAAAGCGGGACCTACAATGAGCAGTTCTTC. It codes for CASSQSGTYNEQFF.

This clonotype was picked up a small number of times. This sequence joins TRBV6-2 or TRBV6-3 and TRBJ1-5; D might be TRBD1 (5 bases). There are 16 residues in the CDR3. The germline V and J ends were trimmed by 4 bases and 3 bases, with 16 bases remaining between them. The germline V gene has CDR1 MNHEY and CDR2 SVGEGT. CDR3 bases: TGTGCCAGCAGTTCGCCCGTCACAGGTTACAATCAGCCCCAGCATTTT. Protein: CASSSPVTGYNQPQHF.

The chain recombines TRBV23-1 with TRBJ1-4; TRBD1 aligns across 10 bases. TRBV23-1 is assigned to the ORF class and has an uncertain function. The CDR3 has 15 amino acids. V lost 4 bases and J lost 5; bases outside the gene matches: 4. As DNA, the CDR3 is TGCGCCAGCAGTCCGAGGACAGGGGGAAATGAAAAACTGTTTTTT. Its translation is CASSPRTGGNEKLFF.

The chain employs TRBV27 and TRBJ2-6; 7 nucleotides match TRBD1. The J segment lost 0 bases and the V segment lost 5 bases, leaving 7 bases of the junction unmatched. Germline CDR1 MNHEY, CDR2 SMNVEV (reference sequence). This CDR3 is 17 amino acids long. DNA for the CDR3: TGTGCCAGCAGTACGCGGACAGGCCCCTCTGGGGCCAACGTCCTGACTTTC. Translation: CASSTRTGPSGANVLTF.

This clonotype appeared once. The chain combines TRBV19 with TRBJ1-5; a possible D gene is TRBD1 (5 bases). Trimming left V 6 bases short and J 7 bases short, with 13 bases between. The CDR3 has 13 amino acids. CDR1 and CDR2 (germline): LNHDA, SQIVND (reference sequence). CDR3 bases: TGTGCCAGTAGAGGCAGGGCAGGGCAGCCCCAGCATTTT. The encoded protein is CASRGRAGQPQHF.

At least ten counts were recorded for this clonotype. This chain links TRBV7-2 with TRBJ2-1; 11 bases are shared with TRBD2. J lost 7 bases, V lost 10 bases, and 6 bases had no gene match. The CDR3 contains 13 residues. Germline CDR1 is SGHTA and CDR2 is FQGNSA. DNA for the CDR3: TGTGCCACGGGGGGACTAGCGGTGAATGAGCAGTTCTTC. Protein: CATGGLAVNEQFF.

The CDR3 loop reads CATSRGVATGGNEQFF. DNA of the CDR3: TGTGCCACCAGCAGAGGGGTGGCGACAGGGGGCAATGAGCAGTTCTTC. This chain joins TRBV15 and TRBJ2-1, with TRBD1 matching over 9 bases. This CDR3 spans 16 amino acids. Germline lookup yields CDR1 LNHNV and CDR2 YYDKDF (reference sequence). Germline trimming cut 1 base from V and 6 bases from J; bases unmatched to any gene: 7.

This clonotype was counted at least ten times. The chain carries TRBV7-2 and TRBJ1-2; no definite D call. The CDR3 extends over 12 amino acids. Looked up from germline, CDR1 is SGHTA and CDR2 is FQGNSA. With 5 bases removed from V and 9 bases from J, the gap between germline ends came to 13 bases. CDR3 in DNA: TGTGCCAGCAGCCAGTGGAGGGATAGCTACACCTTC. It yields the protein CASSQWRDSYTF.

The table lists this clonotype with a few counts. The CDR3 spells CASSPWSDRAEQYF. The CDR3 DNA sequence: TGTGCCAGCAGTCCCTGGTCGGACAGGGCCGAGCAGTACTTC. This chain uses TRBV28 with TRBJ2-7, with 8 bases aligning to TRBD1. V gave up 5 bases and J gave up 6 bases; unmatched junction bases: 9. From germline, CDR1 is MDHEN and CDR2 SYDVKM. The CDR3 loop spans 14 amino acids.

This chain uses TRBV12-3 or TRBV12-4 with TRBJ2-6; possible D gene TRBD1, 5 bases. V was cut by 6 bases and J by 0 bases, with 12 bases left in between. The CDR3 consists of 16 residues. CDR3: CASSVDSASGANVLTF. DNA of the CDR3: TGTGCCAGCAGCGTCGACAGTGCCTCTGGGGCCAACGTCCTGACTTTC.

This clonotype was counted ten times or more. The rearrangement joins TRBV11-3 to TRBJ2-1; no clear D. The V and J ends lost 5 bases and 6 bases respectively, with 11 bases between them. This CDR3 is 13 amino acids long. Germline lookup yields CDR1 SGHNT and CDR2 YENEEA. The CDR3 DNA is TGTGCCAGCAGCGCGATCGTAGGCAATGAGCAGTTCTTC. It is translated as CASSAIVGNEQFF.

This clonotype was counted only a few times. The rearrangement joins TRBV5-1 to TRBJ2-2, with 8 positions matching TRBD1. Per the germline V gene, CDR1 is SGHRS and CDR2 is YFSETQ. The V segment lost 4 bases and the J segment 6 bases; nucleotides outside the gene matches: 8. There are 15 residues in the CDR3. CDR3 sequence reads: CASSIGQGSAGELFF. CDR3 bases: TGCGCCAGCAGCATCGGACAGGGTAGCGCCGGGGAGCTGTTTTTT.

This clonotype occurred many times. The rearrangement links TRBV5-1 to TRBJ2-2; TRBD1 might be the D (7 bases). V was shortened by 4 bases and J by 5 bases, with 21 bases between the two germline ends. The CDR3 totals 17 residues. The germline gives CDR1 SGHRS, CDR2 YFSETQ. This chain's CDR3 is CASSLAPGAGGTGELFF. Written as DNA, the CDR3 is TGCGCCAGCAGCCTAGCCCCCGGTGCAGGGGGGACCGGGGAGCTGTTTTTT.

V is TRBV7-3 and J is TRBJ2-6, with TRBD1 matching over 8 bases. J gave up 0 bases and V 5 bases, and 9 bases lay outside the gene matches. The CDR3 runs to 18 residues. Germline loops: CDR1 SGHTA, CDR2 FQGTGA. CDR3 loop: CASSRWTGPDSGANVLTF. CDR3 DNA: TGTGCCAGCAGCCGATGGACAGGGCCCGACTCTGGGGCCAACGTCCTGACTTTC.

Of note for this clonotype: A much larger clonotype is one base distant, so this may be a read error. The CDR3 DNA reads as TGTGCCAGCGGCTTAGGGATCTACAATGAGCAGTTCTTC. Translating it yields CASGLGIYNEQFF. The chain has TRBV11-2 and TRBJ2-1, with D unresolved. Germline CDR1 SGHAT, CDR2 FQNNGV. The CDR3 sequence is 13 residues long. Complete variable domain (other parts from reference TRBV11-2 and TRBJ2-1): EAGVAQSPRYKIIEKRQSVAFWCNPISGHATLYWYQQILGQGPKLLIQFQNNGVVDDSQLPKDRFSAERLKGVDSTLKIQPAKLEDSAVYLCASGLGIYNEQFFGPGTRLTVL.

The sample holds a few counts of this clonotype. This chain joins TRBV18 and TRBJ1-1; no clear D. Trimming removed 2 bases at V and 2 bases at J, with 12 bases between. The CDR3 is made up of 15 amino acids. In germline, CDR1 is KGHSH, CDR2 LQKENI. CDR3 residues: CASSPVVSGNTEAFF. CDR3 nucleotide sequence: TGTGCCAGCTCACCAGTAGTCTCAGGAAACACTGAAGCTTTCTTT.

This clonotype was recorded many times. The rearrangement joins TRBV7-2 to TRBJ2-1; 13 bases map to TRBD2. The germline V gene has CDR1 SGHTA and CDR2 FQGNSA. The CDR3 is made up of 15 amino acids. J gave up 9 bases and V 6 bases, and 8 bases lay outside the gene matches. CDR3 sequence: CASRPGLAGVSEQFF. In DNA, the CDR3 is TGTGCCAGCAGACCAGGACTAGCGGGAGTCAGTGAGCAGTTCTTC.

In regard to this clonotype: A much larger clone sits a single nucleotide away, making a read error possible. In nucleotides, the CDR3 is TGTGCCTGCAGTCCTCTAGCGGGAGCCCGGGGAGGGGAGCTGTTTTTT. The encoded protein is CACSPLAGARGGELFF. The rearrangement links TRBV6-2 or TRBV6-3 to TRBJ2-2; 10 bases match TRBD2. Germline V gives CDR1 MNHEY, CDR2 SVGEGT. This CDR3 contains 16 residues.

This chain uses TRBV5-5 with TRBJ2-7, with unresolved D. Trimming stripped 4 bases from V and 3 bases from J, with 14 bases between. The CDR3 extends over 14 amino acids. CDR1 is SGHKS, CDR2 YYEKEE, per germline (reference sequence). CDR3 sequence (DNA): TGTGCCAGCAGCCCCGGGCGGAGATGCTACGAGCAGTACTTC. Amino acids: CASSPGRRCYEQYF.

This clonotype was counted between two and nine times. The DNA of the CDR3 is TGCGCCAGCAGCTTGGTGGCTAGCCGACTCGGCACAGATACGCAGTATTTT. As protein: CASSLVASRLGTDTQYF. The rearrangement links TRBV5-1 to TRBJ2-3; possibly TRBD2 for D (5 bases). The CDR3 extends over 17 amino acids. The V gene's germline CDR1 is SGHRS and CDR2 YFSETQ. The V end lost 0 bases, the J end lost 1 base, and 15 bases lay between the germline ends.

This clonotype was observed at least ten times. The rearrangement links TRBV7-2 to TRBJ2-2, with 11 nucleotides matching TRBD2. The CDR3 totals 15 residues. After removal of 0 bases from V and 6 bases from J, the junction contained 0 bases not matched to a gene. Germline V gives CDR1 SGHTA, CDR2 FQGNSA. The CDR3 is CASSLALAGAGELFF. DNA for the CDR3: TGTGCCAGCAGCTTAGCACTAGCGGGAGCCGGGGAGCTGTTTTTT.